This TCR beta chain was observed in a study of CD8 T cells in ankylosing spondylitis. Findings and caveats of the study: Both synovial fluid and blood in reactive arthritis had previously been reported to carry some motif variants. Researchers reportedly found disease-linked clones significantly enriched in matched ankylosing spondylitis synovial fluid. Ankylosing spondylitis blood seemed to carry a telltale TCR beta motif made of eight highly homologous variants.

Germline trimming cut 11 bases from V and 3 bases from J; bases unmatched to any gene: 18. CDR3 size: 17 residues. Germline V gene sequence: CDR1 ENHRY, CDR2 SYGVKD. Each TCR beta library was made by quantitative 5'-RACE that incorporated molecular barcodes. MiXCR, run by TCRdb on the 5' RACE reads, gives a single entry per CDR3 protein. The table lists around 540,000 distinct CDR3 sequences, about an eighth of them singletons. This clonotype came up a few times. The antigen is undetermined. V and J are TRBV10-3 and TRBJ2-2, with 7 positions matching TRBD1. Sequenced: blood, either unsorted or a sorted T cell fraction (not recorded which). This receptor was obtained from a male donor with ankylosing spondylitis. CDR3 residues: CAASPVITGVDTGELFF. CDR3 bases: TGTGCCGCCTCCCCCGTCATTACAGGGGTAGACACCGGGGAGCTGTTTTTT.